These 20 T cell receptor beta chains came from one sample sequenced in a study of OX40 agonist ivuxolimab in advanced cancers. Assay: immunoSEQ multiplex PCR; the TCRdb copy retains only in-frame clones and omits some. The repertoire holds approximately 84,000 clones, with under 95% as singletons. Here the sequenced sample was CD4+ or CD8+ T cells sorted from blood, taken in a trial of the OX40 agonist ivuxolimab. Every receptor here comes from an adult with an advanced solid tumor such as melanoma, head and neck, liver or kidney cancer.

The chain carries TRBV10-2 and TRBJ1-2; no definite D call. Germline values: CDR1 WSHSY, CDR2 SAAADI. The V and J ends lost 7 bases and 8 bases respectively, with 17 bases between them. The CDR3 has 13 amino acids. The CDR3 DNA reads as TGCGCCAGCAACCCGAGACTTAATGGCGGCTACACCTTC. Residues: CASNPRLNGGYTF.

The rearrangement uses TRBV6-1 and TRBJ2-1; possible D gene TRBD1, 6 bases. CDR3 length: 16 residues. Germline values: CDR1 MNHNS, CDR2 SASEGT. Trimming took off 4 bases at V and 0 bases at J, with 13 bases between the two ends. This CDR3 reads CASSGRQASSYNEQFF. CDR3 sequence (DNA): TGTGCCAGCAGTGGTCGACAGGCCAGCTCCTACAATGAGCAGTTCTTC.

This chain uses TRBV18 with TRBJ2-2, with unresolved D. This CDR3 is 15 amino acids long. Germline values: CDR1 KGHSH, CDR2 LQKENI. The germline V and J ends were trimmed by 8 bases and 2 bases, with 15 bases remaining between them. The CDR3 spells CASGKREANTGELFF. CDR3 nucleotide sequence: TGTGCCAGCGGGAAGAGAGAGGCAAACACCGGGGAGCTGTTTTTT.

The chain combines TRBV6-6 with TRBJ1-1; D is undetermined. The V end was cut by 6 bases, the J end by 3 bases, with 14 bases between. The CDR3 has 14 residues. Germline V gene data show CDR1 as MNHNY and CDR2 as SVGAGI (reference sequence). CDR3: CASRPPGEDTEAFF. The CDR3 bases are TGTGCCAGCAGGCCCCCGGGAGAGGACACTGAAGCTTTCTTT.

This chain uses TRBV18 with TRBJ1-1; D is unresolved. The V gene lost 3 bases and the J gene lost 1 base, with 6 bases spanning the gap. The CDR3 loop spans 13 amino acids. Germline CDR1 reads KGHSH; CDR2 reads LQKENI. CDR3 sequence reads: CASSPEQNTEAFF. As DNA, the CDR3 is TGTGCCAGCTCACCGGAACAGAACACTGAAGCTTTCTTT.

The CDR3 sequence: CASSASRETGTEAFF. The CDR3 region has the DNA TGTGCCAGTAGTGCAAGTAGGGAAACGGGCACTGAAGCTTTCTTT. The rearrangement uses TRBV19 and TRBJ1-1; D unresolved. The CDR3 loop spans 15 amino acids. V was pared by 5 bases and J by 4 bases, with 17 bases between. CDR1 is LNHDA and CDR2 is SQIVND in the germline V gene (reference sequence).

V usage is TRBV7-2 and J usage is TRBJ1-1; D is undetermined. Trimming removed 8 bases from V and 2 bases from J, with 15 bases in between. CDR1 and CDR2 (germline): SGHTA, FQGNSA. The CDR3 sequence is 14 residues long. The CDR3 sequence is CASGTTGVNTEAFF. CDR3 nucleotides: TGTGCCAGCGGAACTACCGGGGTCAACACTGAAGCTTTCTTT. Combining the CDR3 with reference TRBV7-2 and TRBJ1-1 gives the whole variable domain GAGVSQSPSNKVTEKGKDVELRCDPISGHTALYWYRQSLGQGLEFLIYFQGNSAPDKSGLPSDRFSAERTGGSVSTLTIQRTQQEDSAVYLCASGTTGVNTEAFFGQGTRLTVV.

The gene calls are TRBV11-2 and TRBJ2-2, with D hard to call. Trimming cost V 4 bases and J 5 bases, with 5 bases left between them. This CDR3 has 12 amino acids. Germline V gene data show CDR1 as SGHAT and CDR2 as FQNNGV. DNA for the CDR3: TGTGCCAGCAGCTCAGAAACCGGGGAGCTGTTTTTT. Protein sequence: CASSSETGELFF.

The J gene is TRBJ1-1, the V gene TRBV21-1; whether TRBD1, the table's D call, matches the DNA was not checked. TRBV21-1 is a documented pseudogene. CDR3 size: 17 residues. CDR3 loop: CASSKEGQGAGNTEAFF. Here the CDR3 DNA reads TGTGCCAGCAGCAAAGAGGGTCAGGGGGCTGGGAACACTGAAGCTTTCTTT.

The V call is TRBV6-6, the J call TRBJ1-5, with 7 bases aligning to TRBD1. V was pared by 5 bases and J by 7 bases, with 5 bases of the junction left unmatched. Looked up from germline, CDR1 is MNHNY and CDR2 is SVGAGI (reference sequence). The CDR3 is 13 residues long. CDR3 sequence: CASSRTGPQPQHF. Written as DNA, the CDR3 is TGTGCCAGCAGTCGGACAGGCCCCCAGCCCCAGCATTTT.

There are a few counts of this clone. The chain couples TRBV10-3 to TRBJ1-2, with 10 bases identical to TRBD1. CDR1 and CDR2 from the germline V gene are ENHRY and SYGVKD. This CDR3 has 14 residues. With V trimmed by 6 bases and J by 3 bases, 4 bases remained unmatched. This CDR3 is CAIRGTGAHYGYTF. As DNA, the CDR3 is TGTGCCATCAGGGGGACAGGGGCCCACTATGGCTACACCTTC.

The chain uses TRBV6-6 and TRBJ2-7; D might be TRBD2 (6 bases). CDR1 MNHNY and CDR2 SVGAGI come from the germline V gene (reference sequence). Trimming removed 8 bases at V and 0 bases at J, with 8 bases between. The CDR3 extends over 12 amino acids. CDR3 nucleotides: TGTGCCAGCTCCGGGAGCTCCTACGAGCAGTACTTC. Its translation: CASSGSSYEQYF.

This clone appeared a few times. The V call is TRBV4-3, the J call TRBJ1-1; D is ambiguous. The V and J ends lost 7 bases and 6 bases respectively, with 15 bases between them. The germline V gene has CDR1 LGHNA and CDR2 YSLEER. The CDR3 has 13 residues. CDR3 nucleotide sequence: TGCGCCAGCAACCCGGGCCTAGGACCTGAAGCTTTCTTT. This sequence encodes CASNPGLGPEAFF.

This chain connects TRBV18 to TRBJ2-3; D is uncertain. The V end was cut by 5 bases, the J end by 2 bases, with 11 bases between. CDR3 length: 14 residues. Germline V gene lookup returns CDR1 KGHSH and CDR2 LQKENI. The CDR3 spells CASSMAAITDTQYF. DNA for the CDR3: TGTGCCAGCTCAATGGCGGCTATCACAGATACGCAGTATTTT.

This chain joins TRBV19 and TRBJ1-1; possibly TRBD1 for D (5 bases). Deletions cut 7 bases from V and 2 bases from J, with 14 bases between. Germline V gene lookup returns CDR1 LNHDA and CDR2 SQIVND (reference sequence). This CDR3 has 14 amino acids. The CDR3 loop is CASTEGPLNTEAFF. The CDR3 DNA follows: TGTGCCAGTACGGAGGGACCCCTTAACACTGAAGCTTTCTTT.

This clone occurred once. J is TRBJ1-2 and V is TRBV14; D gene unclear. V was clipped by 2 bases and J by 5 bases, with 12 bases between them. CDR1 is SGHDN and CDR2 is FVKESK in the germline V gene. The CDR3 consists of 14 residues. The CDR3, as DNA: TGTGCCAGCAGCCAAACCCTAACCCGGTATGGCTACACCTTC. Its translation is CASSQTLTRYGYTF.

The CDR3 spells CASSEAPNEQFF. The CDR3 DNA reads as TGTGCCAGCAGTGAAGCTCCAAATGAGCAGTTCTTC. V usage is TRBV6-1 and J usage is TRBJ2-7, with D uncertain. The end of the DNA aligns better with TRBJ2-1, so the J call may be wrong. This CDR3 has 12 amino acids. CDR1 is MNHNS, CDR2 SASEGT, per germline.

The V and J genes are TRBV2 and TRBJ1-3, with 7 bases aligning to TRBD1. CDR3 length equals 13 residues. Germline CDR1 reads SNHLY; CDR2 reads FYNNEI. J was trimmed by 4 bases and V by 7 bases; bases with no gene match: 4. CDR3 amino acids: CASNRGGGNTIYF. CDR3 coding DNA: TGTGCCAGCAACAGGGGTGGCGGAAACACCATATATTTT.

V gene TRBV28 combines with J gene TRBJ1-3; 7 positions agree with TRBD1. The CDR3 consists of 15 residues. Germline CDR1 reads MDHEN; CDR2 reads SYDVKM. V lost 5 bases and J lost 7; bases outside the gene matches: 11. The chain's CDR3 is CASSPTTGRVNTIYF. In DNA, the CDR3 is TGTGCCAGCAGTCCGACGACAGGGAGGGTTAACACCATATATTTT.

This chain links TRBV28 with TRBJ2-1; 11 nucleotides match TRBD1. Losses at the gene ends were 5 bases for V and 5 bases for J; bases not matched to a gene: 5. Per the germline V gene, CDR1 is MDHEN and CDR2 is SYDVKM. The CDR3 is 15 residues long. This CDR3 reads CASSRRDRGNNEQFF. The CDR3 nucleotides read TGTGCCAGCAGTCGGAGGGACAGGGGGAACAATGAGCAGTTCTTC.